These 24 T cell receptor beta chains were all obtained from the same sample, sequenced in a study of blood T cell repertoires in COVID-19. TCRdb's copy holds only in-frame clones and misses some; the assay was immunoSEQ multiplex PCR. The sample contains over 85,000 clones, 70% to 90% of which appear only once. Sample: peripheral blood. The source is a man aged 65-85 years with acute or convalescent COVID-19.

The chain has TRBV30 and TRBJ1-4; 7 bases agree with TRBD1. The germline gives CDR1 GTSNPN, CDR2 SVGIG (reference sequence). V dropped 7 bases and J dropped 6; count of bases not matched to a gene: 8. The CDR3 spans 13 residues. The CDR3 DNA follows: TGTGCCTACCAAAGAGGGGGCGATGAAAAACTGTTTTTT. Translating it yields CAYQRGGDEKLFF.

The chain employs TRBV5-4 and TRBJ1-4; TRBD1 matches 7 bases. In germline, CDR1 is SGHNT, CDR2 YYREEE (reference sequence). Trimming took 5 bases from V and 2 from J; bases not matched to a gene: 6. The CDR3 is 15 amino acids. CDR3 in DNA: TGTGCCAGCAGTAACAGAGGGGGCACTAATGAAAAACTGTTTTTT. Translating gives CASSNRGGTNEKLFF. Full variable domain (outside the CDR3, taken from reference TRBV5-4 and TRBJ1-4): ETGVTQSPTHLIKTRGQQVTLRCSSQSGHNTVSWYQQALGQGPQFIFQYYREEENGRGNFPPRFSGLQFPNYSSELNVNALELDDSALYLCASSNRGGTNEKLFFGSGTQLSVL.

The chain joins TRBV10-2 to TRBJ2-7; D is possibly TRBD1 (5 bases). Trimming cost V 7 bases and J 1 base, with 11 bases left between them. The length of the CDR3 is 13 residues. Germline-derived CDR1 and CDR2 are WSHSY and SAAADI. The CDR3 nucleotides read TGCGCCAGCACTAACAGGCAATCCTACGAGCAGTACTTC. Its protein product is CASTNRQSYEQYF.

The chain is built from TRBV4-1 and TRBJ1-2; 11 nucleotides line up with TRBD1. With V trimmed by 6 bases and J by 4 bases, 4 bases remained unmatched. Germline CDR1 is MGHRA and CDR2 is YSYEKL. The CDR3 consists of 14 residues. The CDR3 region is CASRPDRGLYGYTF. The CDR3 bases are TGCGCCAGCAGGCCGGACAGGGGGCTCTATGGCTACACCTTC.

This chain uses TRBV5-1 with TRBJ1-1; 7 bases line up with TRBD1. V dropped 3 bases and J dropped 4; count of bases not matched to a gene: 9. The V gene's germline CDR1 is SGHRS and CDR2 YFSETQ. The CDR3 runs to 15 residues. In DNA, the CDR3 is TGCGCCAGCAGCTCCACTACAGGGGTAGGCACTGAAGCTTTCTTT. The encoded protein is CASSSTTGVGTEAFF.

The V and J genes are TRBV19 and TRBJ1-3; 7 bases agree with TRBD1. The length of the CDR3 is 14 residues. Germline V gene lookup returns CDR1 LNHDA and CDR2 SQIVND (reference sequence). The junction had 4 bases not matched to a gene; V was cut back by 7 bases and J by 1 base. The CDR3 DNA sequence: TGTGCCAGTACTGCGACAGGGTCTGGAAACACCATATATTTT. Its translation: CASTATGSGNTIYF. Looking up the rest from reference TRBV19 and TRBJ1-3 gives the full variable domain: DGGITQSPKYLFRKEGQNVTLSCEQNLNHDAMYWYRQDPGQGLRLIYYSQIVNDFQKGDIAEGYSVSREKKESFPLTVTSAQKNPTAFYLCASTATGSGNTIYFGEGSWLTVV.

This clone has only one observation. The chain carries TRBV3-1 (or the pseudogene TRBV3-2) and TRBJ2-3, with D unresolved. The CDR3 has 14 residues. V lost 4 bases to trimming and J lost 2 bases, with 10 bases between them. Germline CDR1 LGHDT, CDR2 YNNKEL (reference sequence). CDR3 sequence reads: CASSLRILTDTQYF. The DNA of the CDR3 is TGTGCCAGCAGCCTCAGGATACTCACAGATACGCAGTATTTT.

The chain recombines TRBV5-1 with TRBJ2-3; 13 nucleotides agree with TRBD2. J gave up 9 bases and V 5 bases, and 6 bases lay outside the gene matches. Looked up from germline, CDR1 is SGHRS and CDR2 is YFSETQ. This CDR3 comprises 14 residues. The CDR3 is CASSSGTSGDTQYF. In DNA, the CDR3 is TGCGCCAGCAGTTCCGGGACTAGCGGGGACACGCAGTATTTT.

The table lists this clone with a few counts. V gene TRBV9 combines with J gene TRBJ2-1; D is ambiguous. V was trimmed by 3 bases and J by 9 bases, leaving 16 bases between them. Germline-derived CDR1 and CDR2 are SGDLS and YYNGEE. The CDR3 spans 14 residues. CDR3 residues: CASSARSYDAEQFF. The CDR3 DNA sequence: TGTGCCAGCAGCGCTCGTAGCTATGACGCTGAGCAGTTCTTC.

This clone has a single count. This sequence joins TRBV19 and TRBJ1-5, with D perhaps matching TRBD1 (6 bases). V was pared by 4 bases and J by 6 bases, with 22 bases between. The CDR3 consists of 17 residues. CDR1 and CDR2 from the germline V gene are LNHDA and SQIVND (reference sequence). CDR3 nucleotides: TGTGCCAGTAGTAATGGGCGGATGTGGGGGCTAGGTCAGCCCCAGCATTTT. Translated: CASSNGRMWGLGQPQHF.

The chain has TRBV6-4 and TRBJ1-1, with 7 bases lining up with TRBD1. V lost 6 bases and J lost 0; bases outside the gene matches: 4. The germline CDR1 and CDR2 sequences are MRHNA and SNTAGT. This CDR3 is built from 14 residues. The CDR3 nucleotides are TGTGCCAGCAGGCAAGGGGGCATGAACACTGAAGCTTTCTTT. This codes for CASRQGGMNTEAFF.

This chain joins TRBV13 and TRBJ2-7; 10 nucleotides agree with TRBD1. The V segment lost 5 bases and the J segment 3 bases; nucleotides outside the gene matches: 4. This CDR3 spans 14 amino acids. Germline assignment: CDR1 PRHDT and CDR2 FYEKMQ (reference sequence). For the CDR3, the DNA is TGTGCCAGCAGCAAGGGACAGGGGAGCTACGAGCAGTACTTC. It specifies CASSKGQGSYEQYF.

This sequence joins TRBV30 and TRBJ1-6; D ambiguous. V gave up 4 bases and J gave up 9 bases, with 22 bases separating them. Germline V gene lookup returns CDR1 GTSNPN and CDR2 SVGIG (reference sequence). This CDR3 is 16 amino acids long. The CDR3 is CAWNTPQTVVGSPLHF. CDR3 bases: TGTGCCTGGAATACCCCCCAAACAGTGGTCGGTTCACCCCTCCACTTT.

The chain is built from TRBV6-1 and TRBJ2-1, with 8 bases that match TRBD2. V trimming: 2 bases; J trimming: 6 bases; junction bases outside the gene matches: 12. Germline CDR1 reads MNHNS; CDR2 reads SASEGT. There are 17 residues in the CDR3. CDR3 in DNA: TGTGCCAGCAGTGAAAGATCGGCGGGCCGGGGGGGCAATGAGCAGTTCTTC. As protein: CASSERSAGRGGNEQFF.

The chain links TRBV2 to TRBJ1-1, with 8 nucleotides matching TRBD1. CDR1 and CDR2 from the germline V gene are SNHLY and FYNNEI. V was pared by 10 bases and J by 4 bases, with 8 bases of the junction left unmatched. The CDR3 length is 13 residues. This CDR3 is CATAQGAPTEAFF. The CDR3 DNA reads as TGTGCCACTGCGCAGGGGGCGCCCACTGAAGCTTTCTTT.

The chain combines TRBV29-1 with TRBJ1-1; 11 bases line up with TRBD1. V dropped 7 bases and J dropped 7; count of bases not matched to a gene: 5. Germline CDR1 SQVTM, CDR2 ANQGSEA. The CDR3 has 12 amino acids. CDR3 amino acids: CSAGQGAVEAFF. The CDR3 DNA follows: TGCAGCGCCGGACAGGGGGCGGTTGAAGCTTTCTTT. The variable domain in full, with the rest retrieved from reference TRBV29-1 and TRBJ1-1, is SAVISQKPSRDICQRGTSLTIQCQVDSQVTMMFWYRQQPGQSLTLIATANQGSEATYESGFVIDKFPISRPNLTFSTLTVSNMSPEDSSIYLCSAGQGAVEAFFGQGTRLTVV.

CDR3 in DNA: TGTGCCAGCAGTCTCCGGGACAGGGCTGGCTACACCTTC. It specifies CASSLRDRAGYTF. This sequence joins TRBV14 and TRBJ1-2; 9 nucleotides line up with TRBD1. V trimming: 6 bases; J trimming: 7 bases; junction bases outside the gene matches: 6. Germline lookup yields CDR1 SGHDN and CDR2 FVKESK. The CDR3 is 13 amino acids.

This rearrangement joins TRBV7-2 to TRBJ2-5, with D possibly TRBD2 on 7 matching bases. Trimming cost V 2 bases and J 2 bases, with 15 bases left between them. Germline V gives CDR1 SGHTA, CDR2 FQGNSA. The length of the CDR3 is 16 residues. CDR3 loop: CASSLFRGALQETQYF. The CDR3, as DNA: TGTGCCAGCAGCTTATTTCGGGGGGCCCTACAAGAGACCCAGTACTTC.

This clone appeared a single time. CDR3 protein: CASSQDTGRGAFF. The CDR3 DNA follows: TGCGCCAGCAGCCAAGACACAGGGAGAGGGGCTTTCTTT. J is TRBJ1-1 and V is TRBV4-1; possible D gene TRBD1, 6 bases. The CDR3 has 13 amino acids. Germline-derived CDR1 and CDR2 are MGHRA and YSYEKL. Trimming cost V 0 bases and J 11 bases, with 13 bases left between them.

V and J are TRBV5-1 and TRBJ1-2; 10 bases match TRBD1. The germline V gene has CDR1 SGHRS and CDR2 YFSETQ. The CDR3 is made up of 15 amino acids. Germline trimming cut 3 bases from V and 5 bases from J; bases unmatched to any gene: 7. The CDR3 here is CASSSQTGGAYGYTF. CDR3 nucleotides: TGCGCCAGCAGCTCGCAGACAGGGGGCGCGTATGGCTACACCTTC.

The rearrangement links TRBV27 to TRBJ2-2; 14 bases map to TRBD2. V was pared by 5 bases and J by 5 bases, with 4 bases of the junction left unmatched. CDR1 and CDR2 from the germline V gene are MNHEY and SMNVEV (reference sequence). This CDR3 is 16 amino acids long. The CDR3 DNA follows: TGTGCCAGCAGTGGCGGGACTAGCGGGGGTACCGGGGAGCTGTTTTTT. It encodes CASSGGTSGGTGELFF.

V and J are TRBV6-5 and TRBJ1-2; no clear D gene. The CDR3 is 13 residues long. Germline V gene data show CDR1 as MNHEY and CDR2 as SVGAGI. The V end lost 8 bases, the J end lost 4 bases, and 14 bases lay between the germline ends. The CDR3 reads CASGQGNLYGYTF. The CDR3 nucleotides read TGTGCCAGCGGGCAAGGTAATCTCTATGGCTACACCTTC.

The chain couples TRBV2 to TRBJ2-1, with a weak D call TRBD2 (7 bases). The V end lost 4 bases, the J end lost 2 bases, and 12 bases lay between the germline ends. In germline, CDR1 is SNHLY, CDR2 FYNNEI. The CDR3 has 15 amino acids. The CDR3: CASSAGGYTYNEQFF. CDR3 DNA sequence: TGTGCCAGCAGTGCGGGGGGCTATACCTACAATGAGCAGTTCTTC. Filled out from reference TRBV2 and TRBJ2-1, the complete variable domain reads EPEVTQTPSHQVTQMGQEVILRCVPISNHLYFYWYRQILGQKVEFLVSFYNNEISEKSEIFDDQFSVERPDGSNFTLKIRSTKLEDSAMYFCASSAGGYTYNEQFFGPGTRLTVL.

The rearrangement links TRBV2 to TRBJ2-3; D is uncertain. The germline V and J ends were trimmed by 1 base and 7 bases, with 15 bases remaining between them. Germline values: CDR1 SNHLY, CDR2 FYNNEI. The CDR3 spans 15 residues. CDR3 sequence (DNA): TGTGCCAGCAGTGAAGGATTAGCAACCCAGTATACGCAGTATTTT. This sequence encodes CASSEGLATQYTQYF.